Following are 25 T cell receptor beta chains from one sample sequenced in a study of CXCR3-negative and CXCR3-positive naive CD8 T cells. Study results and limitations: CXCR3-expressing naive cells carried TRB CDR3s more hydrophobic than those of CXCR3-negative naive cells.

Antigen specificity for these receptors is unknown. UMI-labeled TRB cDNA libraries were prepared by 5' RACE. Reanalyzing the 5' RACE reads, TCRdb keeps one entry per CDR3 protein, without DNA. The specimen's table records 150,000 to 180,000 distinct CDR3 sequences. The sample consisted of naive CXCR3+ CD8+ T cells from blood. Described subset: CD45RO-CCR7+CD27+CD95- naive CD8+ T cells expressing CXCR3 (TNR3+). The receptors here all came from a human donor in good health. Some clones in this sample may be carry-over from other donors' samples.

The V call is TRBV29-1, the J call TRBJ2-7; TCRdb proposes TRBD2, but this gene call is untestable without DNA. Germline CDR1 SQVTM, CDR2 ANQGSEA. The CDR3 is 17 amino acids. CDR3 in amino acids: CSVEVWGTSGRAGEQYF.

The rearrangement links TRBV25-1 to TRBJ2-2. This CDR3 has 14 residues. CDR1 is MGHDK and CDR2 is SYGVNS in the germline V gene. CDR3 sequence reads: CASSPPHSTGELFF.

This rearrangement joins TRBV7-9 to TRBJ2-7. The CDR3 is 14 amino acids. Germline V CDR1 and CDR2: SEHNR, FQNEAQ (reference sequence). CDR3: CASSLARQPYEQYF.

The chain combines TRBV3-1 with TRBJ2-7; TCRdb's D call, TRBD2, is unchecked because there is no DNA. The CDR3 totals 18 residues. Germline V lookup: CDR1 LGHDT, CDR2 YNNKEL (reference sequence). CDR3 loop: CASSTRTSGGSWPTEQYF.

The rearrangement links TRBV20-1 to TRBJ2-7; the D call of TRBD1 rests on TCRdb alone, since no DNA is present to check it. The CDR3 spans 14 residues. Germline lookup yields CDR1 DFQATT and CDR2 SNEGSKA (reference sequence). Here the CDR3 reads CSARDMTGSYEQYF.

Here the CDR3 reads CATSRGRGTSGLSYNEQFF. The J gene is TRBJ2-1, the V gene TRBV15; TCRdb indicates TRBD2, and absent DNA this call remains unverified. Germline V gene sequence: CDR1 LNHNV, CDR2 YYDKDF (reference sequence). This CDR3 has 19 amino acids.

V is TRBV29-1 and J is TRBJ1-2; with no DNA, the TCRdb D assignment of TRBD1 cannot be verified. Germline values: CDR1 SQVTM, CDR2 ANQGSEA. The CDR3 extends over 15 amino acids. The CDR3 loop is CSVEGGTGNNYGYTF. Using reference TRBV29-1 and TRBJ1-2 for the parts outside the CDR3, the full variable domain is SAVISQKPSRDICQRGTSLTIQCQVDSQVTMMFWYRQQPGQSLTLIATANQGSEATYESGFVIDKFPISRPNLTFSTLTVSNMSPEDSSIYLCSVEGGTGNNYGYTFGSGTRLTVV.

The V gene is TRBV27, the J gene TRBJ2-7; TCRdb's D gene call, TRBD1, goes unchecked for lack of DNA. The CDR3 has 16 residues. The germline gives CDR1 MNHEY, CDR2 SMNVEV (reference sequence). This CDR3 is CASRLGTGPLPYEQYF.

The rearrangement uses TRBV10-3 and TRBJ2-3; TCRdb reports TRBD1, a call that lacks DNA to check it against. CDR3 length: 17 amino acids. In germline, CDR1 is ENHRY, CDR2 SYGVKD. The CDR3: CAISDLEVGGGTDTQYF.

The rearrangement uses TRBV4-1 and TRBJ2-7; TCRdb returns TRBD2, unconfirmable since there is no DNA. Germline CDR1 MGHRA, CDR2 YSYEKL. CDR3 size: 15 residues. This chain's CDR3 is CASSQVSGSPYEQYF.

The chain is built from TRBV7-6 and TRBJ1-6; TCRdb outputs TRBD1, but without DNA this stays unchecked. This CDR3 is 17 amino acids long. The germline V gene has CDR1 SGHVS and CDR2 FNYEAQ. The CDR3 sequence is CASSVRDRVWYNPPLHF.

V gene TRBV29-1 combines with J gene TRBJ2-3; TCRdb gives TRBD2 as the D gene, but with no DNA this cannot be confirmed. Per the germline V gene, CDR1 is SQVTM and CDR2 is ANQGSEA. The CDR3 is made up of 14 amino acids. The CDR3 region is CSVVGGRVTDTQYF.

This sequence joins TRBV7-9 and TRBJ2-1; the TRBD1 assignment by TCRdb is unverifiable without DNA. The CDR3 length is 15 residues. CDR1 SEHNR and CDR2 FQNEAQ come from the germline V gene (reference sequence). The CDR3 sequence: CASSLSEGWINEQFF. Full variable domain (remainder filled in from reference TRBV7-9 and TRBJ2-1): DTGVSQNPRHKITKRGQNVTFRCDPISEHNRLYWYRQTLGQGPEFLTYFQNEAQLEKSRLLSDRFSAERPKGSFSTLEIQRTEQGDSAMYLCASSLSEGWINEQFFGPGTRLTVL.

This chain joins TRBV13 and TRBJ1-1. CDR1 is PRHDT, CDR2 FYEKMQ, per germline (reference sequence). There are 12 residues in the CDR3. The CDR3 loop reads CASSQRNAEAFF.

The chain combines TRBV20-1 with TRBJ1-1; without DNA, the TCRdb call of TRBD1 cannot be checked. Germline loops: CDR1 DFQATT, CDR2 SNEGSKA (reference sequence). The CDR3 spans 14 residues. CDR3 protein: CSARGRTGSTEAFF.

This rearrangement joins TRBV28 to TRBJ2-2. The germline gives CDR1 MDHEN, CDR2 SYDVKM. CDR3 length equals 14 residues. CDR3 sequence reads: CASSSQANTGELFF.

This chain links TRBV16 with TRBJ1-5. Germline V gene sequence: CDR1 KGHSY, CDR2 FQNENV. The CDR3 extends over 14 amino acids. The CDR3 sequence: CASSTEDRTQPQHF. Based on the CDR3 plus reference TRBV16 and TRBJ1-5, the full variable domain is GEEVAQTPKHLVRGEGQKAKLYCAPIKGHSYVFWYQQVLKNEFKFLISFQNENVFDETGMPKERFSAKCLPNSPCSLEIQATKLEDSAVYFCASSTEDRTQPQHFGDGTRLSIL.

This chain uses TRBV7-7 with TRBJ2-3. This CDR3 is 14 amino acids long. CDR1 is SSHAT, CDR2 FNYEAQ, per germline (reference sequence). CDR3 region: CASSLVRGADTQYF.

V usage is TRBV28 and J usage is TRBJ2-7; TCRdb gives TRBD1 as the D gene, but with no DNA this cannot be confirmed. Germline V gene data show CDR1 as MDHEN and CDR2 as SYDVKM. The CDR3 is made up of 15 amino acids. CDR3 sequence reads: CASSFLDRGVGEQYF.

The J gene is TRBJ1-1, the V gene TRBV28. The CDR3 runs to 13 residues. Germline V gene data show CDR1 as MDHEN and CDR2 as SYDVKM. CDR3 loop: CASRGEGRTEAFF.

The chain joins TRBV5-6 to TRBJ2-7; with no DNA, the TCRdb D assignment of TRBD2 cannot be verified. This CDR3 spans 14 amino acids. Germline assignment: CDR1 SGHDT and CDR2 YYEEEE. CDR3 region: CASSSLELVYEQYF.

V and J are TRBV28 and TRBJ2-5; TCRdb proposes TRBD1, but this gene call is untestable without DNA. The CDR3 consists of 15 residues. CDR1 MDHEN and CDR2 SYDVKM come from the germline V gene. This CDR3 reads CASSGTGESWKTQYF.

The genes are TRBV13 and TRBJ2-1; the D gene TCRdb calls, TRBD2, cannot be checked with no DNA. The CDR3 runs 16 residues. The germline V gene encodes CDR1 PRHDT and CDR2 FYEKMQ (reference sequence). The chain's CDR3 is CASSTISGLTYNEQFF.

This chain links TRBV7-3 with TRBJ2-3; TCRdb's D call, TRBD2, is unchecked because there is no DNA. Germline values: CDR1 SGHTA, CDR2 FQGTGA. This CDR3 has 15 amino acids. The CDR3 reads CASSLRGLDVGTQYF.

V gene TRBV20-1 combines with J gene TRBJ1-4; TCRdb lists TRBD1, though no DNA is available to test this call. The CDR3 is 16 amino acids. Germline V gene data show CDR1 as DFQATT and CDR2 as SNEGSKA (reference sequence). The CDR3: CSVLTGTYERGEKLFF.